The 4 T cell receptor beta chains below all came from one sample that was sequenced in a study of T cell responses to AZD1222 COVID-19 vaccine. The protocol was immunoSEQ multiplex PCR, while the TCRdb copy is restricted to in-frame clones and leaves out a portion. The top ten clones hold roughly 9.2% of a sample with approximately 200,000 clones, 94% of them seen once. The sequences come from peripheral blood, collected on day 0 of AZD1222 vaccination. All receptors derive from an adult in good health.

The chain is built from TRBV3-1 (or the pseudogene TRBV3-2) and TRBJ2-3; TRBD1 matches at 8 bases. CDR3 length: 17 amino acids. The germline gives CDR1 LGHDT, CDR2 YNNKEL (reference sequence). After removal of 1 base from V and 3 bases from J, the junction contained 9 bases not matched to a gene. This CDR3 is CASSQVDRVLGTDTQYF. In DNA, the CDR3 is TGTGCCAGCAGCCAAGTGGACAGGGTATTGGGAACAGATACGCAGTATTTT.

V usage is TRBV18 and J usage is TRBJ2-5; 8 positions agree with TRBD2. This CDR3 spans 15 amino acids. Looked up from germline, CDR1 is KGHSH and CDR2 is LQKENI. V trimming: 0 bases; J trimming: 5 bases; junction bases outside the gene matches: 5. As DNA, the CDR3 is TGTGCCAGCTCACCACCGAGCGGGAGCGGGGAGACCCAGTACTTC. As protein: CASSPPSGSGETQYF.

The V and J genes are TRBV5-6 and TRBJ1-5; 8 bases are a match to TRBD1. The J segment lost 4 bases and the V segment lost 4 bases, leaving 4 bases of the junction unmatched. Germline V lookup: CDR1 SGHDT, CDR2 YYEEEE. The CDR3 loop spans 14 amino acids. CDR3 in amino acids: CASSRDRRNQPQHF. The DNA of the CDR3 is TGTGCCAGCAGCCGGGACAGGAGAAATCAGCCCCAGCATTTT.

The rearrangement links TRBV10-2 to TRBJ2-2; D uncertain. V was pared by 2 bases and J by 5 bases, with 3 bases between. CDR3 length equals 12 residues. CDR1 is WSHSY, CDR2 SAAADI, per germline. The CDR3 here is CASSEGTGELFF. Here the CDR3 DNA reads TGCGCCAGCAGTGAGGGAACCGGGGAGCTGTTTTTT.